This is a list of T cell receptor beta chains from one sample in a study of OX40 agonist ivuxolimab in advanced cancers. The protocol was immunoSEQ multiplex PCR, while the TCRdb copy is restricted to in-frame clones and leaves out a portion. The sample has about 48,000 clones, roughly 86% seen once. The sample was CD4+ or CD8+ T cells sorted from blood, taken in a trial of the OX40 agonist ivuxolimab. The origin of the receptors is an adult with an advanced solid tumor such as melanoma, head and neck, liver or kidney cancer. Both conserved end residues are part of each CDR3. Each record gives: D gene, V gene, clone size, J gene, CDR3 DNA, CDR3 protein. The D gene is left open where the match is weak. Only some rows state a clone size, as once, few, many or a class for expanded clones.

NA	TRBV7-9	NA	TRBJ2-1	TGTGCCAGCAGCCTCGGTAACCAGAACAATGAGCAGTTCTTC	CASSLGNQNNEQFF
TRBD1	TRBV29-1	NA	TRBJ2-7	TGCAGCGGGGGACAGGGTGGGAGCGAGCAGTACTTC	CSGGQGGSEQYF
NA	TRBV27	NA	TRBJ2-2	TGTGCCAGCAGTTTTATGGGGCTAGGTGGTACCGGGGAGCTGTTTTTT	CASSFMGLGGTGELFF
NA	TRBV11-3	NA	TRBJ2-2	TGTGCCAGCAGCTTTGACGTGAACACCGGGGAGCTGTTTTTT	CASSFDVNTGELFF
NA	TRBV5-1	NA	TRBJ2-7	TGCGCCAGCAGCTTGTCCAGGGGCCCCTACGAGCAGTACTTC	CASSLSRGPYEQYF
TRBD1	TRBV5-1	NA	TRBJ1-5	TGCGCCAGCAGCTTGTGGGACAGGGAAATTAATCAGCCCCAGCATTTT	CASSLWDREINQPQHF
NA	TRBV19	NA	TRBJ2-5	TGTGCCAGTAGTCCCCGTCCTGAATGGGAGACCCAGTACTTC	CASSPRPEWETQYF
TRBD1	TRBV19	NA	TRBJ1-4	TGTGCCAGTACCTCCGGGACAGCTAATGAAAAACTGTTTTTT	CASTSGTANEKLFF
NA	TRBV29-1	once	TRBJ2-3	TGCAGCGTTGAAGAACAGACAGATACGCAGTATTTT	CSVEEQTDTQYF
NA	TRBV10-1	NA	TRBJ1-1	TGCGCCAGCAGTGAGTCCTCCGGGATGAACACTGAAGCTTTCTTT	CASSESSGMNTEAFF
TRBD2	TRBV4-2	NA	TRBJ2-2	TGTGCCAGCAGCCAAGCCCTAGCGGGAGGGGACACCGGGGAGCTGTTTTTT	CASSQALAGGDTGELFF
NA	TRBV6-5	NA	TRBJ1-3	TGTGCCAGCAGTACTAAATCTGGAAACACCATATATTTT	CASSTKSGNTIYF
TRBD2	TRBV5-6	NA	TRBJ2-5	TGTGCCAGCAGCTGGGAGGGGCAGACCCAGTACTTC	CASSWEGQTQYF
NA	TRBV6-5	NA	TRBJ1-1	TGTGCCAGCAGTTACCGGGTTCTCGGAAACACTGAAGCTTTCTTT	CASSYRVLGNTEAFF
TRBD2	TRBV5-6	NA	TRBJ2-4	TGTGCCAGCAGCTTGTGTCCTAGCGGGGGGTCCCAAAACATTCAGTACTTC	CASSLCPSGGSQNIQYF
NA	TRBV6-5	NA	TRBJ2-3	TGTGCCAGCAGTTACCAGCCGGAGGGCGCAAATACGCAGTATTTT	CASSYQPEGANTQYF
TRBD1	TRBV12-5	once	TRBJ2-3	TGTGCTAGTGGTCCGGACAGGGGACCAGATACGCAGTATTTT	CASGPDRGPDTQYF
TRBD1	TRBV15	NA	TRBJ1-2	TGTGCCACCAGCAGAGCGTTGGACAGGGATGGCTACACCTTC	CATSRALDRDGYTF
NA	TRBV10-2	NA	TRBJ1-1	TGCGCCAGCAGAATTGGGGGGGGGCTGCGCACTGAAGCTTTCTTT	CASRIGGGLRTEAFF
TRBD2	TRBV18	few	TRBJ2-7	TGTGCCAGCTCACCAGGGACTAGCGGGGGGTTCCGTGAGCAGTACTTC	CASSPGTSGGFREQYF
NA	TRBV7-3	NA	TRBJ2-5	TGTGCCAGCAGCTTAACGGGATGGGAGACCCAGTACTTC	CASSLTGWETQYF
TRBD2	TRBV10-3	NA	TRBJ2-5	TGTGCCATCAGTGAGAATGCGGGAGATGGGCGAGAGACCCAGTACTTC	CAISENAGDGRETQYF
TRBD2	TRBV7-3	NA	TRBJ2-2	TGTGCCAGCAGCTTGGACGGGGGGACGTCAACCGGGGAGCTGTTTTTT	CASSLDGGTSTGELFF
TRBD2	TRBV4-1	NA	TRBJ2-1	TGCGCCAGCAGCCCCGAGGCGGGAGGGCCCCACAATGAGCAGTTCTTC	CASSPEAGGPHNEQFF
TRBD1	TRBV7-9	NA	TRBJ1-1	TGTGCCAGCAGGAACAGGGGCGGAACTGAAGCTTTCTTT	CASRNRGGTEAFF
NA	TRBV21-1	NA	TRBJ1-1	TGTGCCAGCAGATCAGGGGTGGGGAACACTGAAGCTTTCTTT	CASRSGVGNTEAFF
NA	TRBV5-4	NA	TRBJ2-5	TGTGCCAGCAGCTTGGGGGCTACGGCAGAGACCCAGTACTTC	CASSLGATAETQYF
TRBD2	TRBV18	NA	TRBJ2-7	TGTGCCAGCTCACGCGACGGGAGGGGAATCTACGAGCAGTACTTC	CASSRDGRGIYEQYF
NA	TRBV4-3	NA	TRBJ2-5	TGCGCCAGCAGCCAAGAGATGTTGGGGGAGACCCAGTACTTC	CASSQEMLGETQYF
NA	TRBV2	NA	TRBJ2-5	TGTGCCAGCAGTGAAATTTTAGAAAGGACCCAGTACTTC	CASSEILERTQYF
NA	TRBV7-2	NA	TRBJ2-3	TGTGCCAGCAGCTTAGGGGGGCGCCCAGATACGCAGTATTTT	CASSLGGRPDTQYF
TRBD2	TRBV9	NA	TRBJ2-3	TGTGCCAGCAGCGTGGGGTCTAGCGGAGGCCTAGGTAGCACAGATACGCAGTATTTT	CASSVGSSGGLGSTDTQYF
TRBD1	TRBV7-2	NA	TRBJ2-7	TGTGCCAGCCGGACCACGACAGGGAACTACGAGCAGTACTTC	CASRTTTGNYEQYF
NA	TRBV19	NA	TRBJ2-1	TGTGCCAGTAGTCCTCTAGGCGGGGCTGAGCAGTTCTTC	CASSPLGGAEQFF
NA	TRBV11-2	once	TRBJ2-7	TGTGCCAGCAGCCCCCCGGGGGCGACCACCGAGCAGTACTTC	CASSPPGATTEQYF
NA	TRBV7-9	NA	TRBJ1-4	TGTGCCAGCAGCTTAGGGCCCTCTAATGAAAAACTGTTTTTT	CASSLGPSNEKLFF
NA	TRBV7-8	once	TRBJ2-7	TGTGCCAGCAACCTAGACACGCTCTACGAGCAGTACTTC	CASNLDTLYEQYF